The subject of this entry is one T cell receptor (beta chain). The source of the sample is a study of identical twins. TCRdb re-called the 5' RACE reads through MiXCR, storing one row per CDR3 protein. The data hold over 550,000 distinct CDR3 sequences, with 7% to 7.5% observed a single time. The data were also submitted as part of a second study, on yellow fever vaccine responses in identical twins.

The source of this sequence is a young woman in good health. Specimen: PBMCs.

In DNA, the CDR3 is TGCGCCAGCAGCCAAGAACGGGCTGGCACAGATACGCAGTATTTT. This sequence encodes CASSQERAGTDTQYF. The chain employs TRBV4-1 and TRBJ2-3; D call uncertain. The CDR3 contains 15 residues. Trimming shortened V by 0 bases and J by 1 base, and 8 bases separated the two germline ends. Germline V gene sequence: CDR1 MGHRA, CDR2 YSYEKL.